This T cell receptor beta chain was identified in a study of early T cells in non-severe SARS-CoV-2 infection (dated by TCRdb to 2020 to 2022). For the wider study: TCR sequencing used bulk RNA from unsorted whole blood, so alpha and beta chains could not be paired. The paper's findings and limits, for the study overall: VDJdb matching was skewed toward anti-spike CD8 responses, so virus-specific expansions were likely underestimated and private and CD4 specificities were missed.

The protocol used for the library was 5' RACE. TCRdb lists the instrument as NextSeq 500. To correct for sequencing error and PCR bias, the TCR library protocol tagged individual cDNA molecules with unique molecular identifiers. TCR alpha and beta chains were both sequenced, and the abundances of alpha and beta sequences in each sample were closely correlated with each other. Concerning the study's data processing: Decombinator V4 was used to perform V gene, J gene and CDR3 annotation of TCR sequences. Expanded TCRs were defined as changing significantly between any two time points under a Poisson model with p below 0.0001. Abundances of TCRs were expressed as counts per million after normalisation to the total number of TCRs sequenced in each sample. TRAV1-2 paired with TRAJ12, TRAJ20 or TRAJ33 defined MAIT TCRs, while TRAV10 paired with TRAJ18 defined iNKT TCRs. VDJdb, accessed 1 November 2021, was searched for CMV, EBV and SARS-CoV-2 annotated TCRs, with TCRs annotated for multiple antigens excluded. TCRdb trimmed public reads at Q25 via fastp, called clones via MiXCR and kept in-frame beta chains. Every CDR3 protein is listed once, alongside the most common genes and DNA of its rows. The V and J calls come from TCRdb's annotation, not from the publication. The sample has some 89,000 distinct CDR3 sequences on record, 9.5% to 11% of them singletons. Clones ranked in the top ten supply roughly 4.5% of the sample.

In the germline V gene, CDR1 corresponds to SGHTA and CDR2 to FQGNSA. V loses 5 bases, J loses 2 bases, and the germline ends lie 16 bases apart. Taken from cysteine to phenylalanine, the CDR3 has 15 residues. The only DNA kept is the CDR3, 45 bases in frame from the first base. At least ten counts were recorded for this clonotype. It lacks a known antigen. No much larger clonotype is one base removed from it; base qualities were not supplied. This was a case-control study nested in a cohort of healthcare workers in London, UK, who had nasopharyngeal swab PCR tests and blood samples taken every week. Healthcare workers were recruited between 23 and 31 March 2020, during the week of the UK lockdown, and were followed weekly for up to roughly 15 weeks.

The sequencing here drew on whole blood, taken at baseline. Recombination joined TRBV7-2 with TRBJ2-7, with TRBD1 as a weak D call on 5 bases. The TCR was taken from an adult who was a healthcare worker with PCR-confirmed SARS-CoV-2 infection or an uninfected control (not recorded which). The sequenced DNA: TGTGCCAGCAGCCAGGGTAGACAGACAACCTACGAGCAGTACTTC. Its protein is CASSQGRQTTYEQYF.